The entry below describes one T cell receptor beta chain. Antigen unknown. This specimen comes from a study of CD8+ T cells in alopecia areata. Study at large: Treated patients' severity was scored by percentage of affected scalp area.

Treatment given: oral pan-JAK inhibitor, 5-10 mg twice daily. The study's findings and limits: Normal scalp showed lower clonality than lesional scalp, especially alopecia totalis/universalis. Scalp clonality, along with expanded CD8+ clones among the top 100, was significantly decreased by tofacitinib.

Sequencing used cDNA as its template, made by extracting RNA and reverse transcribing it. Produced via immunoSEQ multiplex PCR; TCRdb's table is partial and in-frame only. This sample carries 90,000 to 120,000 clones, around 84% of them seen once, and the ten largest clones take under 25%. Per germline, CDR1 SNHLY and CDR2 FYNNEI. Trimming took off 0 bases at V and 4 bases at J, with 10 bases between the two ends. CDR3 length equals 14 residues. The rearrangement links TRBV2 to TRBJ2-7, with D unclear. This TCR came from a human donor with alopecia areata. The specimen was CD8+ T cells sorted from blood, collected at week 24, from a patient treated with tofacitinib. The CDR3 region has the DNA TGTGCCAGCAGTGAAGCCGACTTCTCATACGAGCAGTACTTC. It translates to CASSEADFSYEQYF.